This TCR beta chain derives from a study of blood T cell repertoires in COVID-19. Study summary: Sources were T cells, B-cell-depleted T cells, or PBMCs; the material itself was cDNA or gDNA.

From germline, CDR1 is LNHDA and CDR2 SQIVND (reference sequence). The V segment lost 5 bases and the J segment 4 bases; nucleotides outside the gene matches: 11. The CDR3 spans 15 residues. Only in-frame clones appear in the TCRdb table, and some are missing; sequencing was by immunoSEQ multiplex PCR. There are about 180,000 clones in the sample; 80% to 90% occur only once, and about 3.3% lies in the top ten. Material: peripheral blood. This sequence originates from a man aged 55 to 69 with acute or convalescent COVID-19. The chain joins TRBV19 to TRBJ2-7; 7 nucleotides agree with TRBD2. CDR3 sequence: CASSLSSGKGYEQYF. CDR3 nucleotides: TGTGCCAGTAGTTTATCGAGCGGGAAGGGGTACGAGCAGTACTTC.